The 16 T cell receptor beta chains presented below share a single source sample, sequenced in a study of blood T cell repertoires in COVID-19. The repertoire was sequenced with immunoSEQ multiplex PCR; TCRdb's copy has only in-frame clones and lacks some. The table includes 360,000 or so clones, nearly 90% detected once. Material: peripheral blood. The source is a man younger than 35 with active or convalescent COVID-19.

The chain carries TRBV7-6 and TRBJ2-1; TRBD2 matches at 9 bases. CDR1 and CDR2 (germline): SGHVS, FNYEAQ. This CDR3 spans 16 amino acids. J lost 7 bases, V lost 4 bases, and 11 bases had no gene match. For the CDR3, the DNA is TGTGCCAGCAGCTCATTAGCGGGAGTGCTGGGGAATGAGCAGTTCTTC. Translated, it gives CASSSLAGVLGNEQFF.

V is TRBV3-1 (or the pseudogene TRBV3-2) and J is TRBJ1-6; possibly TRBD1 for D (5 bases). V was trimmed by 3 bases and J by 5 bases, leaving 11 bases between them. This CDR3 has 15 residues. Germline V gives CDR1 LGHDT, CDR2 YNNKEL (reference sequence). CDR3 nucleotide sequence: TGTGCCAGCAGCCAGGGGCCCTCTCATAATTCACCCCTCCACTTT. Its protein is CASSQGPSHNSPLHF.

Worth noting for this clone: The same CDR3 also results from other DNA sequences found in this sample. The chain couples TRBV6-5 to TRBJ2-7, with TRBD1 matching over 10 bases. The V gene end was trimmed by 6 bases and the J gene end by 3 bases; junction bases not matched to a gene: 2. This CDR3 contains 13 residues. Germline loops: CDR1 MNHEY, CDR2 SVGAGI. CDR3 in DNA: TGTGCCAGCAGGCGGGACAGGGGCTACGAGCAGTACTTC. It specifies CASRRDRGYEQYF.

The V and J genes are TRBV4-1 and TRBJ2-1, with a possible D match to TRBD2 (6 bases). CDR1 and CDR2 from the germline V gene are MGHRA and YSYEKL. This CDR3 has 15 amino acids. Trimming took off 4 bases at V and 5 bases at J, with 15 bases between the two ends. CDR3 in DNA: TGCGCCAGCAGCCCCCCGGTCCAGCGGGACAATGAGCAGTTCTTC. As protein: CASSPPVQRDNEQFF.

The rearrangement uses TRBV6-2 or TRBV6-3 and TRBJ1-2; 9 positions match TRBD1. Germline V gene sequence: CDR1 MNHEY, CDR2 SVGEGT. J lost 5 bases, V lost 1 base, and 2 bases had no gene match. The CDR3 covers 14 residues. The CDR3: CASSYYRGQYGYTF. The CDR3, as DNA: TGTGCCAGCAGTTACTACAGGGGGCAATATGGCTACACCTTC.

This clone was detected only a few times. J is TRBJ1-1 and V is TRBV6-5, with a weak D call TRBD1 (5 bases). Per germline, CDR1 MNHEY and CDR2 SVGAGI. Trimming shortened V by 5 bases and J by 11 bases, and 15 bases separated the two germline ends. CDR3 length equals 12 residues. As DNA, the CDR3 is TGTGCCAGCAGTATCGGGGAGGGGACGGCTTTCTTT. Translating it yields CASSIGEGTAFF.

V and J are TRBV7-9 and TRBJ2-7; no firm D call. The germline CDR1 and CDR2 sequences are SEHNR and FQNEAQ (reference sequence). V was trimmed by 5 bases and J by 0 bases, leaving 17 bases between them. The CDR3 spans 16 residues. The CDR3 protein is CASSPPRGLSSYEQYF. The CDR3 coding sequence is TGTGCCAGCAGCCCCCCTCGCGGTCTTAGCTCCTACGAGCAGTACTTC.

The V and J genes are TRBV5-6 and TRBJ2-5, with D possibly matching TRBD2 (5 bases). This CDR3 is 14 amino acids long. V was cut by 4 bases and J by 5 bases, with 15 bases left in between. Germline CDR1 reads SGHDT; CDR2 reads YYEEEE. In nucleotides, the CDR3 is TGTGCCAGCAGCCAAGGAACTAGGGTCGAGACCCAGTACTTC. This codes for CASSQGTRVETQYF.

This clone was seen a few times. The chain recombines TRBV27 with TRBJ1-2; TRBD1 is a possible D gene (5 bases). The CDR3 runs 14 residues. V gave up 3 bases and J gave up 4 bases, with 12 bases separating them. Per the germline V gene, CDR1 is MNHEY and CDR2 is SMNVEV (reference sequence). CDR3 sequence reads: CASSFFPDSYGYTF. In nucleotides, the CDR3 is TGTGCCAGCAGTTTTTTTCCCGACAGCTATGGCTACACCTTC.

The genes are TRBV15 and TRBJ1-5; possible D gene TRBD1, 6 bases. Trimming removed 3 bases at V and 7 bases at J, with 16 bases between. The CDR3 runs to 15 residues. CDR1 is LNHNV, CDR2 YYDKDF, per germline (reference sequence). CDR3 coding DNA: TGTGCCACCAGCAGGAGTCGGGGGGCTGGACAGCCCCAGCATTTT. It translates to CATSRSRGAGQPQHF.

The chain is built from TRBV10-3 and TRBJ1-1; 9 nucleotides line up with TRBD1. The ends lost 8 bases at V and 3 bases at J; junction bases unmatched: 4. The germline V gene encodes CDR1 ENHRY and CDR2 SYGVKD. The CDR3 contains 13 residues. The CDR3 spells CAIGDRVDTEAFF. DNA for the CDR3: TGTGCCATCGGGGACAGGGTCGACACTGAAGCTTTCTTT.

The chain has TRBV9 and TRBJ1-1; 7 bases line up with TRBD1. The trim removed 4 bases at V and 1 base at J, leaving 10 bases unmatched. Looked up from germline, CDR1 is SGDLS and CDR2 is YYNGEE. The CDR3 sequence is 16 residues long. CDR3 coding DNA: TGTGCCAGCAGCCTCGACAGGGACAGTGGGAACACTGAAGCTTTCTTT. This codes for CASSLDRDSGNTEAFF.

The chain carries TRBV5-5 and TRBJ2-7; D ambiguous. CDR3 length: 12 residues. V lost 0 bases to trimming and J lost 5 bases, with 6 bases between them. The V gene's germline CDR1 is SGHKS and CDR2 YYEKEE (reference sequence). The CDR3 region has the DNA TGTGCCAGCAGCTTGGCCAGGAACGAGCAGTACTTC. This translates into CASSLARNEQYF.

CDR3 sequence: CSVEDLSLKGIRTDTQYF. DNA for the CDR3: TGCAGCGTTGAAGATCTTAGCCTGAAGGGGATCCGCACAGATACGCAGTATTTT. The chain uses TRBV29-1 and TRBJ2-3, with D possibly TRBD1 on 5 matching bases. This CDR3 is 18 amino acids long. Germline V lookup: CDR1 SQVTM, CDR2 ANQGSEA. V was pared by 0 bases and J by 1 base, with 20 bases between.

This chain joins TRBV28 and TRBJ2-2; possibly TRBD2 for D (5 bases). Germline V gene data show CDR1 as MDHEN and CDR2 as SYDVKM. The CDR3 runs to 14 residues. Trimming took 6 bases from V and 11 from J, leaving 19 bases between them. The CDR3 reads CASSHRGSADELFF. The CDR3 region has the DNA TGTGCCAGCAGCCACCGGGGTAGCGCCGACGAGCTGTTTTTT.

The genes are TRBV28 and TRBJ1-3, with 7 bases identical to TRBD1. V shed 6 bases and J 1 base; nucleotides not matched to a gene: 6. Germline CDR1 and CDR2: MDHEN and SYDVKM. CDR3 length equals 15 residues. The CDR3 DNA is TGTGCCAGCAGATCCGGGACAGCTTCTGGAAACACCATATATTTT. Protein product: CASRSGTASGNTIYF.